Below, 10 T cell receptor beta chains from the same sample are listed, as sequenced in a study of early T cells in non-severe SARS-CoV-2 infection. TCRdb processed the 5' RACE reads anew with MiXCR; each CDR3 protein has one entry. The sample shows some 62,000 distinct CDR3 sequences, about 9.9% of them seen only once. Sample: whole blood. The source of these receptors is an adult who was a healthcare worker with PCR-confirmed SARS-CoV-2 infection or an uninfected control (not recorded which).

This clonotype has at least ten counts. CDR3 sequence (DNA): TGTGCCAGCAGCAAGGGACAGGGGATCAATCAGCCCCAGCATTTT. The encoded protein is CASSKGQGINQPQHF. The rearrangement joins TRBV6-5 to TRBJ1-5; 10 positions match TRBD1. CDR1 and CDR2 (germline): MNHEY, SVGAGI. The CDR3 is 15 residues long. Trimming at V came to 6 bases and at J to 3 bases, leaving 5 bases not matched to a gene.

This clonotype was observed many times. The V gene is TRBV5-1, the J gene TRBJ2-2, with no clear D. The CDR3 has 13 amino acids. Germline V gene data show CDR1 as SGHRS and CDR2 as YFSETQ. The ends were cut back, 2 bases at V and 6 bases at J, with 8 bases in the middle. The CDR3 DNA is TGCGCCAGCAGCTTCTCTCCTGCCGGGGAGCTGTTTTTT. It is translated as CASSFSPAGELFF.

The V call is TRBV12-3 or TRBV12-4, the J call TRBJ2-1, with D possibly being TRBD1 or TRBD2 (5 bases each). The CDR3 consists of 13 residues. V gave up 4 bases and J gave up 9 bases, with 13 bases separating them. DNA for the CDR3: TGTGCCAGCAGTTGGGACCAGGGCACTGAGCAGTTCTTC. It yields the protein CASSWDQGTEQFF.

V and J are TRBV30 and TRBJ2-7, with D unclear. The V gene's germline CDR1 is GTSNPN and CDR2 SVGIG (reference sequence). CDR3 length: 14 residues. V lost 0 bases to trimming and J lost 2 bases, with 11 bases between them. Here the CDR3 reads CAWSVSDGPYEQYV. The CDR3 coding sequence is TGTGCCTGGAGTGTATCGGACGGGCCCTACGAGCAGTACGTC.

The chain carries TRBV5-1 and TRBJ2-5; no definite D call. The CDR3 loop spans 13 amino acids. V dropped 5 bases and J dropped 3 bases, with 11 bases sitting between them. Germline V gene data show CDR1 as SGHRS and CDR2 as YFSETQ. CDR3 amino acids: CASSNLPEETQYF. As DNA, the CDR3 is TGCGCCAGCAGTAATTTACCAGAAGAGACCCAGTACTTC.

This clonotype occurred a few times. The chain links TRBV5-4 to TRBJ2-5; 8 nucleotides agree with TRBD2. The CDR3 spans 15 residues. Trimming cost V 2 bases and J 1 base; bases outside gene matches: 4. CDR1 is SGHNT, CDR2 YYREEE, per germline (reference sequence). CDR3: CASSLTGGAQETQYF. CDR3 DNA sequence: TGTGCCAGCAGCTTAACCGGGGGGGCCCAAGAGACCCAGTACTTC.

This clonotype has a handful of counts. The CDR3 DNA sequence: TGTGCCACCAGAACTGCAGGGGGAGAGACCCAGTACTTC. Encoded protein: CATRTAGGETQYF. The V call is TRBV24-1, the J call TRBJ2-5; TRBD1 agrees at 7 bases. V gave up 7 bases and J gave up 4 bases; unmatched junction bases: 5. CDR3 length: 13 amino acids. Germline values: CDR1 KGHDR, CDR2 SFDVKD.

The sample holds a few counts of this clonotype. CDR3 in amino acids: CASSLDIEAGGRELFF. Here the CDR3 DNA reads TGTGCCAGCAGCTTAGATATAGAAGCCGGAGGCCGGGAGCTGTTTTTT. This chain links TRBV11-2 with TRBJ2-2; TRBD2 might be the D (5 bases). This CDR3 is 16 amino acids long. Germline-derived CDR1 and CDR2 are SGHAT and FQNNGV. Trimming took 0 bases from V and 9 from J, leaving 17 bases between them.

This clonotype showed up just a few times. This chain uses TRBV30 with TRBJ2-1; D ambiguous. The V gene lost 3 bases and the J gene lost 5 bases, with 8 bases spanning the gap. CDR1 GTSNPN and CDR2 SVGIG come from the germline V gene (reference sequence). The CDR3 consists of 12 residues. CDR3 amino acids: CAWRNRNNEQFF. The CDR3 DNA follows: TGTGCCTGGAGAAACAGAAACAATGAGCAGTTCTTC.

In its sample, this clonotype was seen a few times. The chain links TRBV18 to TRBJ2-3; TRBD1 aligns across 8 bases. V lost 6 bases and J lost 2; bases outside the gene matches: 4. From germline, CDR1 is KGHSH and CDR2 LQKENI. CDR3 length: 14 amino acids. CDR3 sequence reads: CASSRGQDTDTQYF. DNA for the CDR3: TGTGCCAGCTCCCGGGGACAGGACACAGATACGCAGTATTTT.